A single sample gave rise to the 15 T cell receptor beta chains below, sequenced in a study of Ad26.COV2.S vaccination and SARS-CoV-2 variants. Treatment described: roughly 19 received Ad26.COV2.S at low or high dose, single or two shots; about 5 received placebo; per-sample allocation not given. The samples date from day 63 after the first vaccine or placebo injection. TCRdb's copy holds only in-frame clones and misses some; the assay was immunoSEQ multiplex PCR. The sample contains hundreds of thousands of clones, approximately 85% of which appear only once. The input for sequencing was peripheral blood, taken in a trial of Ad26.COV2.S vaccine versus placebo. The source is a person between 18 and 59 years old who received the Ad26.COV2.S COVID-19 vaccine or a placebo.

The J gene is TRBJ2-2, the V gene TRBV9; 10 nucleotides match TRBD1. CDR1 is SGDLS and CDR2 is YYNGEE in the germline V gene. Trimming took 2 bases from V and 2 from J; bases not matched to a gene: 6. This CDR3 has 17 residues. The CDR3 DNA is TGTGCCAGCAGCGTTCAACGGGACAGGGGTAACACCGGGGAGCTGTTTTTT. Protein: CASSVQRDRGNTGELFF.

V usage is TRBV5-1 and J usage is TRBJ2-2, with 7 nucleotides matching TRBD2. The ends lost 4 bases at V and 1 base at J; junction bases unmatched: 4. Germline CDR1 and CDR2: SGHRS and YFSETQ. The CDR3 totals 15 residues. The CDR3 spells CASSLRGLNTGELFF. CDR3 DNA: TGCGCCAGCAGCCTGCGGGGGTTGAACACCGGGGAGCTGTTTTTT.

The chain joins TRBV27 to TRBJ2-4; D is possibly TRBD2 (6 bases). V lost 2 bases and J lost 9, with 14 bases in between. CDR3 size: 14 residues. CDR1 MNHEY and CDR2 SMNVEV come from the germline V gene (reference sequence). The CDR3 DNA follows: TGTGCCAGCAGTTTACTGGCTAGCGATGGCATTCAGTACTTC. Protein sequence: CASSLLASDGIQYF.

The J gene is TRBJ1-5, the V gene TRBV18, with no clear D. Trimming took 3 bases from V and 3 from J, leaving 12 bases between them. The CDR3 sequence is 15 residues long. Germline V CDR1 and CDR2: KGHSH, LQKENI. The CDR3 is CASSPTGDPNQPQHF. In DNA form, the CDR3 reads TGTGCCAGCTCACCCACGGGAGACCCCAATCAGCCCCAGCATTTT.

This chain connects TRBV30 to TRBJ1-5; no definite D call. The germline V gene has CDR1 GTSNPN and CDR2 SVGIG (reference sequence). This CDR3 is built from 13 residues. Trimming removed 0 bases at V and 8 bases at J, with 11 bases between. The CDR3 nucleotides read TGTGCCTGGAGTGTAGATACACGGGAGCCCCAGCATTTT. It is translated as CAWSVDTREPQHF. Full variable domain (rest looked up from reference TRBV30 and TRBJ1-5): SQTIHQWPATLVQPVGSPLSLECTVEGTSNPNLYWYRQAAGRGLQLLFYSVGIGQISSEVPQNLSASRPQDRQFILSSKKLLLSDSGFYLCAWSVDTREPQHFGDGTRLSIL.

The CDR3 spells CASSYVDRTGGYNEQFF. CDR3 coding DNA: TGTGCCAGCAGTTACGTGGATAGGACAGGGGGATACAATGAGCAGTTCTTC. The chain is built from TRBV6-2 or TRBV6-3 and TRBJ2-1; 10 nucleotides line up with TRBD1. The CDR3 length is 17 residues. Germline trimming cut 2 bases from V and 4 bases from J; bases unmatched to any gene: 8. Germline CDR1 and CDR2: MNHEY and SVGEGT.

This clone was recorded only once. The chain recombines TRBV19 with TRBJ1-5; 9 bases align to TRBD1. The ends lost 6 bases at V and 4 bases at J; junction bases unmatched: 13. Germline loops: CDR1 LNHDA, CDR2 SQIVND (reference sequence). The CDR3 loop spans 17 amino acids. The DNA of the CDR3 is TGTGCCAGTAGAATCACCGGGACAGGGACCTGGAATCAGCCCCAGCATTTT. Translation: CASRITGTGTWNQPQHF.

The gene calls are TRBV6-1 and TRBJ2-6, with 8 nucleotides matching TRBD2. V lost 2 bases and J lost 2; bases outside the gene matches: 5. The CDR3 runs to 17 residues. Germline loops: CDR1 MNHNS, CDR2 SASEGT. CDR3 loop: CASSELKREPGANVLTF. The DNA of the CDR3 is TGTGCCAGCAGTGAATTAAAGCGGGAGCCTGGGGCCAACGTCCTGACTTTC.

V and J are TRBV30 and TRBJ1-6; D perhaps matches TRBD1 (6 bases). CDR3 size: 15 residues. Germline V gene sequence: CDR1 GTSNPN, CDR2 SVGIG (reference sequence). The germline V and J ends were trimmed by 4 bases and 8 bases, with 18 bases remaining between them. This CDR3 reads CAWTRIEGGDSPLHF. The CDR3, as DNA: TGTGCCTGGACCCGGATCGAGGGGGGTGATTCACCCCTCCACTTT.

CDR3 nucleotide sequence: TGTGCCAGCAGCTTAGACCCGGCGGGGACCTATGGCTACACCTTC. Protein product: CASSLDPAGTYGYTF. This chain joins TRBV11-2 and TRBJ1-2, with D maybe TRBD1 (5 bases). V was pared by 0 bases and J by 4 bases, with 12 bases between. The CDR3 extends over 15 amino acids. CDR1 and CDR2 (germline): SGHAT, FQNNGV.

This chain connects TRBV14 to TRBJ2-1; D gene uncertain. V was cut by 2 bases and J by 7 bases, with 9 bases left in between. This CDR3 contains 13 residues. Germline V lookup: CDR1 SGHDN, CDR2 FVKESK. CDR3 nucleotides: TGTGCCAGCAGCCAAAGCTTGGGGAATGAGCAGTTCTTC. It yields the protein CASSQSLGNEQFF.

The chain has TRBV7-2 and TRBJ1-5; no firm D call. Deletions cut 1 base from V and 3 bases from J, with 10 bases between. CDR1 is SGHTA and CDR2 is FQGNSA in the germline V gene. The CDR3 spans 15 residues. The CDR3 is CASSLGWADNQPQHF. CDR3 bases: TGTGCCAGCAGCTTAGGGTGGGCGGACAATCAGCCCCAGCATTTT.

The rearrangement uses TRBV5-1 and TRBJ2-3; D not certain. V was shortened by 8 bases and J by 0 bases, with 10 bases between the two germline ends. The CDR3 loop spans 13 amino acids. The V gene's germline CDR1 is SGHRS and CDR2 YFSETQ. The CDR3 DNA is TGCGCCAGTTCGGACCCTAGCACAGATACGCAGTATTTT. It yields the protein CASSDPSTDTQYF. Drawing the rest from reference TRBV5-1 and TRBJ2-3, the complete variable domain is KAGVTQTPRYLIKTRGQQVTLSCSPISGHRSVSWYQQTPGQGLQFLFEYFSETQRNKGNFPGRFSGRQFSNSRSEMNVSTLELGDSALYLCASSDPSTDTQYFGPGTRLTVL.

In DNA, the CDR3 is TGTGCCAGCAGCTTAGCGGGACCAGGGAACACTGAAGCTTTCTTT. Translation: CASSLAGPGNTEAFF. The rearrangement uses TRBV7-8 and TRBJ1-1; weak D call: TRBD1 (5 bases). Germline lookup yields CDR1 SGHVS and CDR2 FQNEAQ. The CDR3 loop spans 15 amino acids. The V end lost 0 bases, the J end lost 1 base, and 9 bases lay between the germline ends.

This chain joins TRBV6-2 or TRBV6-3 and TRBJ2-1; 10 nucleotides align to TRBD1. V lost 2 bases, J lost 3 bases, and 1 base stayed unmatched. The germline V gene encodes CDR1 MNHEY and CDR2 SVGEGT. CDR3 length: 15 amino acids. The CDR3 DNA reads as TGTGCCAGCAGTTACGGACAGGGGGGCTACAATGAGCAGTTCTTC. It is translated as CASSYGQGGYNEQFF.